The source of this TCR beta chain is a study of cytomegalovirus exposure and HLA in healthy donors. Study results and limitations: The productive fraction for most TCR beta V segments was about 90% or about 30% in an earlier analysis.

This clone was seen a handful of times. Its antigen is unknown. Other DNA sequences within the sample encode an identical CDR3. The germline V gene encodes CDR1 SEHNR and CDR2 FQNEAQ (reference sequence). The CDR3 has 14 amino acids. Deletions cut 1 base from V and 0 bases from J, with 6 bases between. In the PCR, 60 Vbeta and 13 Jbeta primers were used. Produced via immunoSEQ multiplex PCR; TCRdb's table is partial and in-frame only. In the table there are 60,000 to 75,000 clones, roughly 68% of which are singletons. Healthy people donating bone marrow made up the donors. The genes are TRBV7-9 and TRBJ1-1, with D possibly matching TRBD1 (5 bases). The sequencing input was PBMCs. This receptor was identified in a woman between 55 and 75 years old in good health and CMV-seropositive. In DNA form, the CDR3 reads TGTGCCAGCAGCTTAGGACAGATGAACACTGAAGCTTTCTTT. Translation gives CASSLGQMNTEAFF.